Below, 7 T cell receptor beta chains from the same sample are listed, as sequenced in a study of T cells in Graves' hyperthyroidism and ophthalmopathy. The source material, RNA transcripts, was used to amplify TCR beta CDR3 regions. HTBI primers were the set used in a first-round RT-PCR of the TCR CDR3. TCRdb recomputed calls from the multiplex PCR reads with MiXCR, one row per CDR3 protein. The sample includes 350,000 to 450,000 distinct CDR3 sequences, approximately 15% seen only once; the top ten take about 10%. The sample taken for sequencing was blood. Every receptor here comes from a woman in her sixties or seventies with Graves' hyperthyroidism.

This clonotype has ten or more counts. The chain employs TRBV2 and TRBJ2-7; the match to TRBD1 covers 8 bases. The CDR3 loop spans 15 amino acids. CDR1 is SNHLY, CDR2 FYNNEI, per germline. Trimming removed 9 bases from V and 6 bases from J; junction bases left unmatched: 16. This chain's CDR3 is CARGDTGQVSGEQYF. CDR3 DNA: TGTGCCAGGGGAGACACGGGACAGGTGTCCGGCGAGCAGTACTTC.

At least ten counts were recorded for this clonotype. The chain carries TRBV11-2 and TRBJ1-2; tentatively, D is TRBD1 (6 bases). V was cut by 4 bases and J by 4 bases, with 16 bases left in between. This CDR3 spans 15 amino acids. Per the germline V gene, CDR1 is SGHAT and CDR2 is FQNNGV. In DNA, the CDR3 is TGTGCCAGCAGCTCCTCACTGGGGGGCGTCTATGGCTACACCTTC. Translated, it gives CASSSSLGGVYGYTF.

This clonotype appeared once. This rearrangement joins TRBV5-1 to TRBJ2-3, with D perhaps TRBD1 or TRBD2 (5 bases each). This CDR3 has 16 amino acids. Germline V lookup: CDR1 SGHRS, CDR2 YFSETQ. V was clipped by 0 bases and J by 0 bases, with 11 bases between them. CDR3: CASSLAYRTSTDTQYF. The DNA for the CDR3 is TGCGCCAGCAGCTTGGCCTACAGGACTAGCACAGATACGCAGTATTTT.

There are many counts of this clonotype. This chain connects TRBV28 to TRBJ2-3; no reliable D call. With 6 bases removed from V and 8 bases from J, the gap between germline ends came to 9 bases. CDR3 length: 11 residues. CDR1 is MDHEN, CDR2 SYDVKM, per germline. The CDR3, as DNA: TGTGCCAGCAGCTTTATGGGTACGCAGTATTTT. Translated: CASSFMGTQYF.

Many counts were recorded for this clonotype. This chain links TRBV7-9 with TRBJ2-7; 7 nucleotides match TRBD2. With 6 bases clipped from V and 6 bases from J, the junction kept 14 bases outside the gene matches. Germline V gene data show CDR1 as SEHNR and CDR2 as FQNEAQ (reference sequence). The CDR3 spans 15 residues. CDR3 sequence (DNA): TGTGCCAGCAGACCGCGGGGCGGGAGATCTAGCGAGCAGTACTTC. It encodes CASRPRGGRSSEQYF.

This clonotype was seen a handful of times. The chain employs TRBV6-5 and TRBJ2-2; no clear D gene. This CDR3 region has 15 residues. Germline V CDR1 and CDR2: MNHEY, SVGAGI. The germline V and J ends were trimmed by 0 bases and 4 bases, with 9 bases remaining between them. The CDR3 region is CASSYSIKSTGELFF. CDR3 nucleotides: TGTGCCAGCAGTTACTCGATCAAGAGCACCGGGGAGCTGTTTTTT.

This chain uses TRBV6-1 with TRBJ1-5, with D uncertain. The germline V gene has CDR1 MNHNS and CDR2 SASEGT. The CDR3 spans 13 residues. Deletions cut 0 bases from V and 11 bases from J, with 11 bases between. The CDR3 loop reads CASSEAPRWSQHF. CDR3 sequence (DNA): TGTGCCAGCAGTGAAGCGCCGCGGTGGTCCCAGCATTTT.